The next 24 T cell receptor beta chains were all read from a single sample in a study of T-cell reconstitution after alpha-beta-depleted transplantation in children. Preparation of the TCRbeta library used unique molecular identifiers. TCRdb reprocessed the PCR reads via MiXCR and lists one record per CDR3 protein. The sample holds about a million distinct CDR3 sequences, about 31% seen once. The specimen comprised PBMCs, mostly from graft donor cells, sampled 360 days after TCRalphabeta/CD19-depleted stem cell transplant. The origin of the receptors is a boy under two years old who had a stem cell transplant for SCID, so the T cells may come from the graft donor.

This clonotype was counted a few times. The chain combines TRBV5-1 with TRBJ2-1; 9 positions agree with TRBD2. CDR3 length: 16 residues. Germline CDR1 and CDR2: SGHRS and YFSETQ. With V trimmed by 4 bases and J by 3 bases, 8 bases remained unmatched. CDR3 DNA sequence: TGCGCCAGCAGCGTGGGACTAGCAGGGATCTACAATGAGCAGTTCTTC. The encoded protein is CASSVGLAGIYNEQFF.

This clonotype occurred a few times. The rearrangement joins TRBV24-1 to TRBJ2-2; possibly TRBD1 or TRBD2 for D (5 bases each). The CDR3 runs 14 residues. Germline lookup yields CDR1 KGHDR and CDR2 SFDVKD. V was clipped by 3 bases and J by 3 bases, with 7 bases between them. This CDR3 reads CATSDPGHTGELFF. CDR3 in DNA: TGTGCCACCAGTGATCCGGGGCACACCGGGGAGCTGTTTTTT.

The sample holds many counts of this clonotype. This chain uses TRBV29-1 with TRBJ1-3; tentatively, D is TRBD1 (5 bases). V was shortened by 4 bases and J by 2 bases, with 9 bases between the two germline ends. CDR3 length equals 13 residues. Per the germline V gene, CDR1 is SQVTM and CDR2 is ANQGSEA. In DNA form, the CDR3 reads TGCAGCGTTGCTTCAGGGACTGGAAACACCATATATTTT. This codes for CSVASGTGNTIYF.

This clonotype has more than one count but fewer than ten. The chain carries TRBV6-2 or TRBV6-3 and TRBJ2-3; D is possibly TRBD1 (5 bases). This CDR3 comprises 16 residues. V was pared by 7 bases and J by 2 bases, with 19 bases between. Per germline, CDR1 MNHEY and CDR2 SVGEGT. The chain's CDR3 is CASMLGEFTLTDTQYF. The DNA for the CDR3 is TGTGCCAGCATGTTAGGGGAATTTACACTCACAGATACGCAGTATTTT.

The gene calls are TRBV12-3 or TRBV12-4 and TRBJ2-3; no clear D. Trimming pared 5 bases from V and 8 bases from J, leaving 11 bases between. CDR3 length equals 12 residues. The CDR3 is CASSPLTGTQYF. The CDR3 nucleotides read TGTGCCAGCAGTCCCCTGACGGGTACGCAGTATTTT.

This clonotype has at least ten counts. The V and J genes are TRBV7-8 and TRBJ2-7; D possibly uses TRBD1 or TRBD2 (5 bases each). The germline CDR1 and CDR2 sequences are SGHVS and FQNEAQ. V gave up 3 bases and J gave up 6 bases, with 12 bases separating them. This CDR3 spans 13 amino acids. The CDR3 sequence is CASSLGSGGEQYF. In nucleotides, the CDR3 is TGTGCCAGCAGCTTGGGTTCTGGGGGCGAGCAGTACTTC.

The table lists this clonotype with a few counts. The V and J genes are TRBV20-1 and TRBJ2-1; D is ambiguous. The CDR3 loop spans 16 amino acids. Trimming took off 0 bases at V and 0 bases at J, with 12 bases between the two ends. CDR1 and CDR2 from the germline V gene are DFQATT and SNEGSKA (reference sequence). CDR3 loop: CSARDFKGHSYNEQFF. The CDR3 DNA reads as TGCAGTGCTAGAGATTTCAAAGGTCACTCCTACAATGAGCAGTTCTTC.

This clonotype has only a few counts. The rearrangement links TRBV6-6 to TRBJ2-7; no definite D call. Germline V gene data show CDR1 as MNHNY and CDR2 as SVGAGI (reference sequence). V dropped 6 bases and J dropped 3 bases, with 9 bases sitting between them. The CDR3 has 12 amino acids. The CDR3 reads CASSPIDYEQYF. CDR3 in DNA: TGTGCCAGCAGCCCCATAGACTACGAGCAGTACTTC.

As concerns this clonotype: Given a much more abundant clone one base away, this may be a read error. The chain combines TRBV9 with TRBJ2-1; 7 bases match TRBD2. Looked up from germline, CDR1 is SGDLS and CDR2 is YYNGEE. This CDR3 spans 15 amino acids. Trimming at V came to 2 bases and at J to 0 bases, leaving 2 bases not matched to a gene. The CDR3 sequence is CASSVGGISYNEQFF. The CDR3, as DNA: TGTGCCAGCAGCGTGGGGGGGATCTCCTACAATGAGCAGTTCTTC.

In nucleotides, the CDR3 is TGTGCCAGCACTCCCGACGGGACTAGCACAGATACGCAGTATTTT. Amino acid sequence: CASTPDGTSTDTQYF. The rearrangement uses TRBV12-3 or TRBV12-4 and TRBJ2-3; weak D call: TRBD2 (6 bases). This CDR3 region has 15 residues. Trimming left V 7 bases short and J 0 bases short, with 14 bases between.

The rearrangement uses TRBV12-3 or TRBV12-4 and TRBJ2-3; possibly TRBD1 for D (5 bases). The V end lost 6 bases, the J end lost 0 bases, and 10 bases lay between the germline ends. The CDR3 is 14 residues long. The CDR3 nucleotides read TGTGCCAGCAGCCCCGGACATAGCACAGATACGCAGTATTTT. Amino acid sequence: CASSPGHSTDTQYF.

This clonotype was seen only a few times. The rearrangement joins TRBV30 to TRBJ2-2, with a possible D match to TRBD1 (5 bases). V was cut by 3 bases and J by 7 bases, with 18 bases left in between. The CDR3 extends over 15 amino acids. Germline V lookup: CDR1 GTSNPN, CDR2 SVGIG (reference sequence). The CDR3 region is CAWSWGQGGDGELFF. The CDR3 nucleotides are TGTGCCTGGAGCTGGGGCCAGGGTGGGGACGGGGAGCTGTTTTTT.

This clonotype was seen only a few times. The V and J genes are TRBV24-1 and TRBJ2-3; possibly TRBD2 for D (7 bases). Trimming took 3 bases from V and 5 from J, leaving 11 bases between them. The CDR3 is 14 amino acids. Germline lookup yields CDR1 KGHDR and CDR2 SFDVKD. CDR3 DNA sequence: TGTGCCACCAGTGATGGGGGGGCGGGAGATACGCAGTATTTT. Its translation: CATSDGGAGDTQYF.

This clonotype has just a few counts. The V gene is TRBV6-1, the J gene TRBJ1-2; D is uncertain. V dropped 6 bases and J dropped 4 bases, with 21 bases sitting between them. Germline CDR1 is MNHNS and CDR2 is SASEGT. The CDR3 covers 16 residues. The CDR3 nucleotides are TGTGCCAGCAGGAAGCCCCCCAACCCCGAGGGCTATGGCTACACCTTC. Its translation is CASRKPPNPEGYGYTF.

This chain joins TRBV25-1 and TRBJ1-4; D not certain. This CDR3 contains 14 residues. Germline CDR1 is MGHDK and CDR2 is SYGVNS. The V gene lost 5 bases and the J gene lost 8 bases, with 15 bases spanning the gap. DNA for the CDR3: TGTGCCAGCAGTCCAAGGGCCAGCGGAGAAAAACTGTTTTTT. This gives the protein CASSPRASGEKLFF.

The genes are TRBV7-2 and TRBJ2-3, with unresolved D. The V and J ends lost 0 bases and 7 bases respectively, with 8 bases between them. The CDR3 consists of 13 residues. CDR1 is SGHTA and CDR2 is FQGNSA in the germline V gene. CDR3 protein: CASSLAEAYTQYF. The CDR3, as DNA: TGTGCCAGCAGCTTAGCGGAAGCTTATACGCAGTATTTT.

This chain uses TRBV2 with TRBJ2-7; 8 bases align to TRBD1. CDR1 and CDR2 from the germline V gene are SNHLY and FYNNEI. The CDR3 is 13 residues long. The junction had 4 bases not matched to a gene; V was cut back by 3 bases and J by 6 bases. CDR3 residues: CASSDGQGSEQYF. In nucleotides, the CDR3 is TGTGCCAGCAGTGACGGACAGGGTTCCGAGCAGTACTTC.

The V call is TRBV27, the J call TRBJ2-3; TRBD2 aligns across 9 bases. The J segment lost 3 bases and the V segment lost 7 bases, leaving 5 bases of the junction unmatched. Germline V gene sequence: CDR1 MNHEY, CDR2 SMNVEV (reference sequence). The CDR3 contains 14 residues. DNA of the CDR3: TGTGCCAGCAAACGGGCGGGGGGGACAGATACGCAGTATTTT. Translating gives CASKRAGGTDTQYF.

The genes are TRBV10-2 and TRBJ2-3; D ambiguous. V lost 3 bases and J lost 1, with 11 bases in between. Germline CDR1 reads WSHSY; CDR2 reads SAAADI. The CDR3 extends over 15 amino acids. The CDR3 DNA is TGCGCCAGCAGTGAAAATAGCCCCGGCACAGATACGCAGTATTTT. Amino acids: CASSENSPGTDTQYF.

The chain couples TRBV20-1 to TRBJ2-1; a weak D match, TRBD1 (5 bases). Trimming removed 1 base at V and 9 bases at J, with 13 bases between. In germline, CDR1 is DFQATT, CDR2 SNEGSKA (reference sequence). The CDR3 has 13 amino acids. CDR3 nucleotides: TGCAGTGCTAGAGGTCAGGGTTATAGTGAGCAGTTCTTC. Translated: CSARGQGYSEQFF.

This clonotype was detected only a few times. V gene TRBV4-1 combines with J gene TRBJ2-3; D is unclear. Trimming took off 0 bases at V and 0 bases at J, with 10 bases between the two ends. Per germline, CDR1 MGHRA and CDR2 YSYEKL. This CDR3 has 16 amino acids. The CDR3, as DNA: TGCGCCAGCAGCCAAGATTTAGGAACGAGCACAGATACGCAGTATTTT. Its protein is CASSQDLGTSTDTQYF.

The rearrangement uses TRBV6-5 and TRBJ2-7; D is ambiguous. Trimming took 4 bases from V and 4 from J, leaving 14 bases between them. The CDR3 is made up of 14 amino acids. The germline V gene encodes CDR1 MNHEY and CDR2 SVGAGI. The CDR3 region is CASSSPGPRYEQYF. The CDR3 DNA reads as TGTGCCAGCAGTTCACCGGGCCCAAGGTACGAGCAGTACTTC.

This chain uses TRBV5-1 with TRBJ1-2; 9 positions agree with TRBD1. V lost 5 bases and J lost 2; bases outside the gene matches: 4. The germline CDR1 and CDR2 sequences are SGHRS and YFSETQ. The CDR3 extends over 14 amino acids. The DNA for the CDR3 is TGCGCCAGCAGGGTGGACAGGGGCAACTATGGCTACACCTTC. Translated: CASRVDRGNYGYTF. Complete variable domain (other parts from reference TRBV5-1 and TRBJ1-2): KAGVTQTPRYLIKTRGQQVTLSCSPISGHRSVSWYQQTPGQGLQFLFEYFSETQRNKGNFPGRFSGRQFSNSRSEMNVSTLELGDSALYLCASRVDRGNYGYTFGSGTRLTVV.

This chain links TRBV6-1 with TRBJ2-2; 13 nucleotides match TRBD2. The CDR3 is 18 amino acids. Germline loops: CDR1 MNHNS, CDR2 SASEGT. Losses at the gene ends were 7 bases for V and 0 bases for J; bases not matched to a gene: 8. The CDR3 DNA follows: TGTGCCAGCATCTTGACTAGCGGGGGGCCCGCGAACACCGGGGAGCTGTTTTTT. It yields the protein CASILTSGGPANTGELFF.